This T cell receptor (beta chain) emerged from a study of cytomegalovirus exposure and HLA in healthy donors. CDR1 is SGHAT, CDR2 FQNNGV, per germline. V was shortened by 0 bases and J by 9 bases, with 11 bases between the two germline ends. The CDR3 is 13 residues long. Notes on this clone: Antigen: not known.

Notes on the study in general: In a later analysis, across HLA loci, associated TCR counts were highest for DRB1, lowest for HLA-C. TCR beta V segments were, for the most part, productive about 87% or about 30% of the time in an earlier analysis. In a later analysis, CMV-associated beta chains were mostly HLA-associated, it appeared.

The PCR was carried out with 60 Vbeta primers and 13 Jbeta primers. Assay used: immunoSEQ multiplex PCR; TCRdb lists only in-frame clones, some missing. This table holds approximately 150,000 clones, roughly 80% found once. Material for sequencing was PBMCs. The clonotype comes from a woman in her thirties in good health and CMV-seropositive. The chain couples TRBV11-2 to TRBJ1-1; D not certain. Written as DNA, the CDR3 is TGTGCCAGCAGCTTAGAGGGAGGGCTGCAAGCTTTCTTT. It codes for CASSLEGGLQAFF.